The TCR beta chain under discussion was sequenced for a study of T cells after posttransplantation cyclophosphamide. Study-level findings and limits: Recipient CMV seropositivity and CMV reactivation strongly tracked TRB clonality. Donor-recipient repertoire similarity was low at 1-2 months, rising over year one. TRB overlap between skin or GI tissue T cells and blood was limited.

From germline, CDR1 is SGHRS and CDR2 YFSETQ. Trimming took 0 bases from V and 8 from J, leaving 11 bases between them. The CDR3 totals 14 residues. This clone was observed once. Its matching antigen is unknown. Methotrexate plus calcineurin inhibitor accompanied controls' myeloablative marrow transplants; sampling was 1 year later. The method was immunoSEQ multiplex PCR; TCRdb's version includes in-frame clones alone and lacks a portion of them. Here the sample spans just over 15,000 clones, 84% being singletons. This rearrangement joins TRBV5-1 to TRBJ1-4; the D gene is possibly TRBD1 (6 bases). The sequence came from a male patient younger than 35 who received an allogeneic stem cell transplant from a related donor, was CMV-positive, and had no GVHD. Some T cells may be graft donor cells. This material consisted of PBMCs, taken 350 to 400 days after allogeneic stem cell transplant with calcineurin inhibitor and methotrexate. CDR3 in DNA: TGCGCCAGCAGCTTGGGGACAGCAAGGGAAAAACTGTTTTTT. It translates to CASSLGTAREKLFF.